This T cell receptor beta chain emerged from a study of metastatic and nonmetastatic thyroid tumors. Study-level background: Across blood and tumor or nodule tissue, repertoires from malignant and benign thyroid patients were compared with one another.

No patient had received any treatment before thyroid surgery. This CDR3 region has 16 residues. Trimming cost V 3 bases and J 0 bases; bases outside gene matches: 2. The germline V gene encodes CDR1 SGHAT and CDR2 FQNNGV. How the authors handled the data: Clinicopathological groups supplied CDR3 differences that were used to build a distant-metastasis classifier for papillary thyroid cancer. MiXCR reprocessed the PCR reads for TCRdb. These V and J calls derive from TCRdb rather than the authors' analysis. This table has tens of thousands of clones, roughly 20% appearing once. Points from the study as a whole: Compared with benign nodules, malignant thyroid tumors were reported to have significantly higher TCR beta diversity in both blood and tumor.

This clone occurred many times. Its antigen remains unknown. The chain uses TRBV11-2 and TRBJ2-6; 7 positions agree with TRBD2. The clonotype comes from a female donor with papillary thyroid cancer or a benign thyroid nodule (not recorded which). Some clones in this sample may be carry-over from other donors' samples. Specimen: adjacent normal tissue. CDR3 coding DNA: TGTGCCAGCAGCTTGGGAGGGATCTCTGGGGCCAACGTCCTGACTTTC. This encodes CASSLGGISGANVLTF.